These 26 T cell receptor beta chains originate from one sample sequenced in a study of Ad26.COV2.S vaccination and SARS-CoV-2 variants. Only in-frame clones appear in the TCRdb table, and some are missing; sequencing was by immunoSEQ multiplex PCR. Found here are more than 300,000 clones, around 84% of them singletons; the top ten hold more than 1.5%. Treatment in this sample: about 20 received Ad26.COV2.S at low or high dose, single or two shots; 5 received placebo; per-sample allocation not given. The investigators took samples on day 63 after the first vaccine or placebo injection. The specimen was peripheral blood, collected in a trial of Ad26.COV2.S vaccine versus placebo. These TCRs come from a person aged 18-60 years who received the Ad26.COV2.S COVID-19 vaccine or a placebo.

The DNA for the CDR3 is TGCGCCAGCAGCCCCGGACAGGTTCTTGCTAACTATGGCTACACCTTC. Translated: CASSPGQVLANYGYTF. J is TRBJ1-2 and V is TRBV5-1, with TRBD1 matching over 7 bases. The germline V gene has CDR1 SGHRS and CDR2 YFSETQ. After removal of 4 bases from V and 0 bases from J, the junction contained 9 bases not matched to a gene. The CDR3 covers 16 residues.

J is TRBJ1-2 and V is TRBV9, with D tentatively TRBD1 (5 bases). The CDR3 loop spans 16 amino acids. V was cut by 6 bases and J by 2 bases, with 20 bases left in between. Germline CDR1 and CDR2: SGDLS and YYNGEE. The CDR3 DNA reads TGTGCCAGCAACTCCATTTTAAGCGGGGCGAACTATGGCTACACCTTC. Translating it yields CASNSILSGANYGYTF.

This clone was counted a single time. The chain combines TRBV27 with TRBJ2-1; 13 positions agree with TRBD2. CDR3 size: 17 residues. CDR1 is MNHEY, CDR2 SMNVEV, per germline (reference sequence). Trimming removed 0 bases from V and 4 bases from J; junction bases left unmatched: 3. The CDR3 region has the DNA TGTGCCAGCAGTTTATCCCCGGGACTAGCGGGGTACAATGAGCAGTTCTTC. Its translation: CASSLSPGLAGYNEQFF.

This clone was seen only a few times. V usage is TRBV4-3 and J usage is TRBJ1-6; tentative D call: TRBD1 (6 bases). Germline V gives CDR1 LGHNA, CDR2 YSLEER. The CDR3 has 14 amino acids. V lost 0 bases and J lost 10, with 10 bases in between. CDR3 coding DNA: TGCGCCAGCAGCCAAGACAGGGGAAAATCACCCCTCCACTTT. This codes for CASSQDRGKSPLHF.

The CDR3 protein is CASSEQDLYEQYF. CDR3 nucleotides: TGTGCCAGCAGTGAACAGGACCTCTACGAGCAGTACTTC. This chain joins TRBV6-1 and TRBJ2-7; no clear D. The V gene lost 2 bases and the J gene lost 3 bases, with 8 bases spanning the gap. There are 13 residues in the CDR3. CDR1 is MNHNS, CDR2 SASEGT, per germline.

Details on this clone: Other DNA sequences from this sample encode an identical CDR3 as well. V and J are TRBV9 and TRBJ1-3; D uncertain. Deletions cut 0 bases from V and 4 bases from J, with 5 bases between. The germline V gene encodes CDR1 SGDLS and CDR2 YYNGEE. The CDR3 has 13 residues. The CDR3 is CASSVGVGNTIYF. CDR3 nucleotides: TGTGCCAGCAGCGTAGGGGTGGGAAACACCATATATTTT.

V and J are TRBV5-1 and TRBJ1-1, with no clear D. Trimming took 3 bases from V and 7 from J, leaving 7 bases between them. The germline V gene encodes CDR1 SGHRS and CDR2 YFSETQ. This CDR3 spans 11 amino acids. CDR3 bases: TGCGCCAGCAGCTCTCAGGTTGAAGCTTTCTTT. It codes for CASSSQVEAFF.

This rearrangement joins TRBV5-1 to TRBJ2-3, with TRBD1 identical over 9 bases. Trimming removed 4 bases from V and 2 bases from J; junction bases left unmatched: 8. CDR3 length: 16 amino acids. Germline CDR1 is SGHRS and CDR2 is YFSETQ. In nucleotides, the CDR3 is TGCGCCAGCAGCCGTCGGGGACAGGGTACCACAGATACGCAGTATTTT. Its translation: CASSRRGQGTTDTQYF.

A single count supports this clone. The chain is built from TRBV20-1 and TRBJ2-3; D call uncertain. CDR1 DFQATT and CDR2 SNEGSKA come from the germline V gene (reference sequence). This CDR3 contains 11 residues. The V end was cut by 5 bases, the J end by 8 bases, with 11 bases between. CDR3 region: CSAGKLGTQYF. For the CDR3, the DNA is TGCAGTGCTGGAAAGTTGGGTACGCAGTATTTT.

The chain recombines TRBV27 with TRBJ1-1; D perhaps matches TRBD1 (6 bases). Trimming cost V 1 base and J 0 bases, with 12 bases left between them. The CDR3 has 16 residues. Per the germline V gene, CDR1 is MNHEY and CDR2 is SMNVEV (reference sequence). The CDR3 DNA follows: TGTGCCAGCAGTTTATGGTCGGGGGCCATGAACACTGAAGCTTTCTTT. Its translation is CASSLWSGAMNTEAFF.

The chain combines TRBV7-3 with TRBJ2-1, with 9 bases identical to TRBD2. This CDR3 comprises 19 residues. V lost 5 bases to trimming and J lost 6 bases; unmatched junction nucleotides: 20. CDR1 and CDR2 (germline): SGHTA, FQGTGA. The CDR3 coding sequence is TGTGCCAGCAGCCCGTCCCTAGATGGCGGGGGGGCCGGGCCCAATGAGCAGTTCTTC. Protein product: CASSPSLDGGGAGPNEQFF.

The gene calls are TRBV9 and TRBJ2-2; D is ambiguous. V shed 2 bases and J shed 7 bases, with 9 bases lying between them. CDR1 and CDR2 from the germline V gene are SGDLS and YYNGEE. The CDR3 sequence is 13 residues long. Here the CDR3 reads CASSVGYGGELFF. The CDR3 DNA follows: TGTGCCAGCAGCGTGGGATACGGCGGGGAGCTGTTTTTT.

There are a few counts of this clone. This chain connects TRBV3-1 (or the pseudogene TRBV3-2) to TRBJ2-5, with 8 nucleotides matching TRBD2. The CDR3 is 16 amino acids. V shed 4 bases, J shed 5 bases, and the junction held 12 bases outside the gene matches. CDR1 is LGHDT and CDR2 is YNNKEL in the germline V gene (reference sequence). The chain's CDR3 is CASSPWGSGERETQYF. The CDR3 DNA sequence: TGTGCCAGCAGCCCCTGGGGTAGCGGGGAAAGGGAGACCCAGTACTTC.

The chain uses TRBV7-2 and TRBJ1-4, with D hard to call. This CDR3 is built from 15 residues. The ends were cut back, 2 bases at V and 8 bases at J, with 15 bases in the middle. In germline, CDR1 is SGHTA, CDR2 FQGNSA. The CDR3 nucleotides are TGTGCCAGCAGCTTAATTAGTGGTCCCGGGGAAAAACTGTTTTTT. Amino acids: CASSLISGPGEKLFF.

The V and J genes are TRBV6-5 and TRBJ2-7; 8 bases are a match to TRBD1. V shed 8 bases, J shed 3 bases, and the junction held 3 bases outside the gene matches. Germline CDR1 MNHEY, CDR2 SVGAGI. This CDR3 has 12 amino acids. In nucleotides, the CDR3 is TGTGCCAGCGGACAGGGAAACTACGAGCAGTACTTC. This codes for CASGQGNYEQYF.

CDR3 protein: CASRSSGGAGTDTQYF. In DNA form, the CDR3 reads TGCGCCAGCAGGTCGAGCGGGGGGGCAGGCACAGATACGCAGTATTTT. The chain employs TRBV4-3 and TRBJ2-3; 10 bases agree with TRBD2. V shed 6 bases, J shed 1 base, and the junction held 7 bases outside the gene matches. Germline values: CDR1 LGHNA, CDR2 YSLEER. This CDR3 contains 16 residues.

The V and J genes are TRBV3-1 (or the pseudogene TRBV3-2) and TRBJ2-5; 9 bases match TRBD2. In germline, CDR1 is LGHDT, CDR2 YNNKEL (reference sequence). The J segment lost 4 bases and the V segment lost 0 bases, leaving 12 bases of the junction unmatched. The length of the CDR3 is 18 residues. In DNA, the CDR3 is TGTGCCAGCAGCCAAGAGTTCCCCGGCGGGGGGGCGGGAGAGACCCAGTACTTC. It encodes CASSQEFPGGGAGETQYF.

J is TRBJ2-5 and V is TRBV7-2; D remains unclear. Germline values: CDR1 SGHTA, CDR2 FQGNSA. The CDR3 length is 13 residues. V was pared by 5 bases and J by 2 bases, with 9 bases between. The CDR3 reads CASSRRLQETQYF. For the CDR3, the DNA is TGTGCCAGCAGCCGCAGACTTCAAGAGACCCAGTACTTC. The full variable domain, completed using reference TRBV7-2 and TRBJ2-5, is GAGVSQSPSNKVTEKGKDVELRCDPISGHTALYWYRQSLGQGLEFLIYFQGNSAPDKSGLPSDRFSAERTGGSVSTLTIQRTQQEDSAVYLCASSRRLQETQYFGPGTRLLVL.

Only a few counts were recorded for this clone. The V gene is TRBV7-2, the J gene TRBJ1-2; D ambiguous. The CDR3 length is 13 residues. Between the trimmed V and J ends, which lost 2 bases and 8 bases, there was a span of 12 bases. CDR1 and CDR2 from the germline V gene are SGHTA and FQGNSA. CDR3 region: CASSLLFGEGYTF. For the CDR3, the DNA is TGTGCCAGCAGCTTACTCTTCGGCGAGGGCTACACCTTC.

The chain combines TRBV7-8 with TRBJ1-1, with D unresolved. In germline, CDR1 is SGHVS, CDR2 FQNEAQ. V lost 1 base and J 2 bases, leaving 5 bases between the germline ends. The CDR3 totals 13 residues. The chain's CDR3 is CASSLVANTEAFF. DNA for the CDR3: TGTGCCAGCAGCTTAGTAGCCAACACTGAAGCTTTCTTT. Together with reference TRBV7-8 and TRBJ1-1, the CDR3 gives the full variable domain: GAGVSQSPRYKVAKRGQDVALRCDPISGHVSLFWYQQALGQGPEFLTYFQNEAQLDKSGLPSDRFFAERPEGSVSTLKIQRTQQEDSAVYLCASSLVANTEAFFGQGTRLTVV.

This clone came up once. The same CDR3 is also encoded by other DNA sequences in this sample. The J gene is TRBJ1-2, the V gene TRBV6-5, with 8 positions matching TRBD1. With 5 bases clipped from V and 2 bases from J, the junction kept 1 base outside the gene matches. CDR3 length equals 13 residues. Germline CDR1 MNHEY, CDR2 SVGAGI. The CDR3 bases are TGTGCCAGCAGTAGACAGGGGAACTATGGCTACACCTTC. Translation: CASSRQGNYGYTF.

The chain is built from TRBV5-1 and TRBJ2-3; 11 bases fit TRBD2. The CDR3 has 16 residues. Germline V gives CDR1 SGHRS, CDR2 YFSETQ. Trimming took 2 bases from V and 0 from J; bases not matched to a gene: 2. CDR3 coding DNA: TGCGCCAGCAGCTTACTAGCGGGGGAAAGCACAGATACGCAGTATTTT. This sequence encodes CASSLLAGESTDTQYF.

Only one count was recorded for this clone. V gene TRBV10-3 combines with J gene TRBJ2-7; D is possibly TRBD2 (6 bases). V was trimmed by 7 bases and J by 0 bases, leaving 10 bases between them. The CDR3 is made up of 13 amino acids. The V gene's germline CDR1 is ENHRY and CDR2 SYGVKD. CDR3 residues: CAITGDPSYEQYF. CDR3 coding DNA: TGTGCCATCACGGGGGATCCCTCCTACGAGCAGTACTTC.

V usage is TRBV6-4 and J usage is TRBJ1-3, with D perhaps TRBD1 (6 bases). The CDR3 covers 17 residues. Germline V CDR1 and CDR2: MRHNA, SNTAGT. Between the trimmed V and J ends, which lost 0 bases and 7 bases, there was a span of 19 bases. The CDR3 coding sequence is TGTGCCAGCAGTGACTCGGGCAGGGGATGTTTCGGGAACACCATATATTTT. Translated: CASSDSGRGCFGNTIYF.

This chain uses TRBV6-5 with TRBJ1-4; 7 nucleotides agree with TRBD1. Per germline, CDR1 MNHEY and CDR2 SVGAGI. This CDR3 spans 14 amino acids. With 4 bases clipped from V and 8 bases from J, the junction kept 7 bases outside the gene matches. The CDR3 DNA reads TGTGCCAGCAGTTGGGGACCACAGGGGGAAAAACTGTTTTTT. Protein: CASSWGPQGEKLFF.

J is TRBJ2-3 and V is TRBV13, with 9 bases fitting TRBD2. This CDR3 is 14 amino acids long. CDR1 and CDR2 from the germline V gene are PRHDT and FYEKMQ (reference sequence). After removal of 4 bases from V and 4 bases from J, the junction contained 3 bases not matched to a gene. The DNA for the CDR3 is TGTGCCAGCAGCTATAGCGGGGGCGCAGATACGCAGTATTTT. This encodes CASSYSGGADTQYF. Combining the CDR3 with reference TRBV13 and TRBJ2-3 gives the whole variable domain AAGVIQSPRHLIKEKRETATLKCYPIPRHDTVYWYQQGPGQDPQFLISFYEKMQSDKGSIPDRFSAQQFSDYHSELNMSSLELGDSALYFCASSYSGGADTQYFGPGTRLTVL.